Shown below are 2 T cell receptor beta chains from a single sample sequenced in a study of T cells expressing NK-cell markers. Reprocessing the 5' RACE reads, TCRdb reports a single entry for every CDR3 protein and omits DNA. The sample spans roughly 160,000 distinct CDR3 sequences; the ten largest clones claim around 20%. The specimen was blood T cells: a sorted CD56 or NKG2C T cell subset, CD4+ or CD8+ T cells, or bulk PBMC T cells (not recorded which). The receptors shown here come from a man aged 18-75 years in good health.

The chain uses TRBV7-6 and TRBJ2-2; the D gene TCRdb calls, TRBD1, cannot be checked with no DNA. The V gene's germline CDR1 is SGHVS and CDR2 FNYEAQ. CDR3 length equals 15 residues. The CDR3 sequence: CASSLSRGPFRELFF.

This chain connects TRBV11-1 to TRBJ2-1. CDR1 is SGHAT, CDR2 FQDESV, per germline (reference sequence). The CDR3 length is 14 residues. CDR3 in amino acids: CASSLVQNFNEQFF.